Listed below are T cell receptor beta chains from one sample, sequenced in a study of CD8 T cells in ankylosing spondylitis. MiXCR, run by TCRdb on the 5' RACE reads, gives a single entry per CDR3 protein. The sample consists of 200,000 to 250,000 distinct CDR3 sequences, around 17% of them appearing once. Sequencing was performed on blood, either unsorted or a sorted T cell fraction (not recorded which). These receptors were collected from a male donor with ankylosing spondylitis. Both conserved end residues are part of each CDR3. The D gene is left open where the match is weak. The size field is filled for only some rows; it gives once, few, many or a size class.

cdr3_nt cdr3_aa v_call d_call j_call clone_size
TGTGCCAGCAGCTCAAACGAGGAAAACATTCAGTACTTC CASSSNEENIQYF TRBV7-2 NA TRBJ2-4 many
TGTGCCAGCAGTACCGGGACAGGGTTTCCCTACGAGCAGTACTTC CASSTGTGFPYEQYF TRBV12-3/TRBV12-4 TRBD1 TRBJ2-7 NA
TGTGCCATCAGTGAAGTCGGACAATATGAGCAGTTCTTC CAISEVGQYEQFF TRBV10-3 NA TRBJ2-1 few
TGTGCCAGCAGCCTGACGGAAAGTAGGACTGAAGCTTTCTTT CASSLTESRTEAFF TRBV28 NA TRBJ1-1 few
TGTGCCAGCAGCTTGGGGCAGAATCAAGGCTACACCTTC CASSLGQNQGYTF TRBV7-9 NA TRBJ1-2 NA
TGCGCCAGCAGAACCCCTGGGACTAACACCGGGGAGCTGTTTTTT CASRTPGTNTGELFF TRBV5-1 NA TRBJ2-2 NA
TGTGCCAGCAGTTTATCATGGCAAGAGACCCAGTACTTC CASSLSWQETQYF TRBV27 NA TRBJ2-5 few
TGCGCCAGCAGGGACACCGAGCAGTACTTC CASRDTEQYF TRBV10-2 NA TRBJ2-7 NA
TGCAGCGTTATCGGGGGGGAGGAGACCCAGTACTTC CSVIGGEETQYF TRBV29-1 TRBD2 TRBJ2-5 few
TGTGCCAGCAGTGAATCATTTACAGGAGAATACGAGCAGTACTTC CASSESFTGEYEQYF TRBV25-1 NA TRBJ2-7 NA
TGTGCCAGCAGTTTAGATAGCGGCGGCTCCTACAATGAGCAGTTCTTC CASSLDSGGSYNEQFF TRBV12-3/TRBV12-4 NA TRBJ2-1 few
TGTGCCGGTAGAGGAATCGGGATGGATACGCAGTATTTT CAGRGIGMDTQYF TRBV28 NA TRBJ2-3 few
TGCGCCAGCAGCCAAGACCACGTCCTTGAGCAGTTCTTC CASSQDHVLEQFF TRBV4-1 NA TRBJ2-1 few
TGTGCCACCAGCAGAGGCCGACAGTCGAATGAAAAACTGTTTTTT CATSRGRQSNEKLFF TRBV15 NA TRBJ1-4 NA
TGCGCCAGCAGCTCGCCGGGACGGGAGCAGTTCTTC CASSSPGREQFF TRBV5-1 NA TRBJ2-1 NA
TGTGCCAGCAGCTTAGGTCTAGCGGTAAACAATGAGCAGTTCTTC CASSLGLAVNNEQFF TRBV7-3 TRBD2 TRBJ2-1 many
TGTGCCAGCAGCCCGGGACTAGCGGGAGGGGAGGAGACCCAGTACTTC CASSPGLAGGEETQYF TRBV4-2 TRBD2 TRBJ2-5 few
TGTGCCAGCACCAAACTTGACTCTAGCGGTGACTACGAGCAGTACTTC CASTKLDSSGDYEQYF TRBV7-9 TRBD2 TRBJ2-7 NA
TGCAGCGTTGCTTTAGCGGGAGATCACACCGGGGAGCTGTTTTTT CSVALAGDHTGELFF TRBV29-1 TRBD2 TRBJ2-2 NA
TGTGCCAGCCATTTGACAGGGGGTGCCTACGAGCAGTACTTC CASHLTGGAYEQYF TRBV11-2 TRBD1 TRBJ2-7 few
TGTGCCAGCAGCGTAGAAGGAGGCCCTGGCGAGCAGTACTTC CASSVEGGPGEQYF TRBV9 NA TRBJ2-7 few
TGTGCCAGCTCATGGACCTACCACAATGAGCAGTTCTTC CASSWTYHNEQFF TRBV27 NA TRBJ2-1 NA
TGCAGCGTTGGACATCTGAACACTGAAGCTTTCTTT CSVGHLNTEAFF TRBV29-1 NA TRBJ1-1 NA
TGCGCCAGCAGCCAAAGCCCGGGTGAGGGGAGCTATGGCTACACCTTC CASSQSPGEGSYGYTF TRBV4-1 NA TRBJ1-2 NA
TGTGCCAGCAGCTTAACATACTCTGATACGCAGTATTTT CASSLTYSDTQYF TRBV7-3 NA TRBJ2-3 few
TGTGCCAGCGTAGAACAGGACCTGAACACTGAAGCTTTCTTT CASVEQDLNTEAFF TRBV2 NA TRBJ1-1 once
TGTGCCTCCCGGCTAGCGGGCTTCAATGAGCAGTTCTTC CASRLAGFNEQFF TRBV12-3/TRBV12-4 TRBD2 TRBJ2-1 few
TGTGCCAGCAGTCAACAGGGATGGCCTGAAGCTTACTTT CASSQQGWPEAYF TRBV12-3/TRBV12-4 NA TRBJ1-1 NA
TGCGCCAGCAGCTTGGTCGGGGAGGGGAACACTGAAGCTTTCTTT CASSLVGEGNTEAFF TRBV5-1 NA TRBJ1-1 NA
TGTGCCAGCAGTTTAGAGGATCACGCCCGCTACAATGAGCAGTTCTTC CASSLEDHARYNEQFF TRBV12-3/TRBV12-4 NA TRBJ2-1 NA